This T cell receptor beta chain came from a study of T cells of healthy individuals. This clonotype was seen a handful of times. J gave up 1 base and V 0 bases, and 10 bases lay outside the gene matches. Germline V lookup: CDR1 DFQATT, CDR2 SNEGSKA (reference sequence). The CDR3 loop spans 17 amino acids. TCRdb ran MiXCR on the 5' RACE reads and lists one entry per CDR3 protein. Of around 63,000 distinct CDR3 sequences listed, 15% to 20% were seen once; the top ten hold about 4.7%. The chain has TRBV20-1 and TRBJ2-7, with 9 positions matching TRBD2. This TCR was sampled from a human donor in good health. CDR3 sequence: CSARDPLAGPGSYEQYF. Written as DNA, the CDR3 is TGCAGTGCTAGAGATCCCCTAGCGGGACCGGGTTCCTACGAGCAGTACTTC.